Described below is a single TCR beta chain sequence and its context. No antigen is known for it. Produced via immunoSEQ multiplex PCR; TCRdb's table is partial and in-frame only. The sample has 150,000 to 200,000 clones, approximately 87% seen once. This sample is drawn from a study of cytomegalovirus exposure and HLA in healthy donors. The study's findings and limits: The study designated 150 or so TCR beta chains cytomegalovirus-associated.

Trimming took off 2 bases at V and 7 bases at J, with 15 bases between the two ends. Germline V lookup: CDR1 SGHRS, CDR2 YFSETQ. The CDR3 extends over 14 amino acids. The V call is TRBV5-1, the J call TRBJ1-2, with TRBD1 as a possible D gene (5 bases). This TCR derives from a woman under 40 in good health and CMV-seronegative. Input material: PBMCs. The DNA for the CDR3 is TGCGCCAGCAGCTTTGGGGGGGTCCAGCCTGGCTACACCTTC. It is translated as CASSFGGVQPGYTF. The full variable domain, completed using reference TRBV5-1 and TRBJ1-2, is KAGVTQTPRYLIKTRGQQVTLSCSPISGHRSVSWYQQTPGQGLQFLFEYFSETQRNKGNFPGRFSGRQFSNSRSEMNVSTLELGDSALYLCASSFGGVQPGYTFGSGTRLTVV.